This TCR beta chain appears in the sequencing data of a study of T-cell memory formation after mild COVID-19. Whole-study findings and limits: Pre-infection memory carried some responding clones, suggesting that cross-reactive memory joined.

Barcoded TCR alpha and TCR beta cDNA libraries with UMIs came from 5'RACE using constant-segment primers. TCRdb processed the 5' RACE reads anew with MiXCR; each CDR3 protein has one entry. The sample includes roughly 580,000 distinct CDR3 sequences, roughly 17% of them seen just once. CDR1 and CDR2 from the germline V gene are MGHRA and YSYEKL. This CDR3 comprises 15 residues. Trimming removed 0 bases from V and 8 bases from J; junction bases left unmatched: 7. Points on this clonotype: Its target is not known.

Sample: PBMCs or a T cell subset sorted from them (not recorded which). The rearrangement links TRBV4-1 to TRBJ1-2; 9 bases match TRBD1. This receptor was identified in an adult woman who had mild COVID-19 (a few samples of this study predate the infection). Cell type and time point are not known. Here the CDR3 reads CASSQEGTGILGYTF. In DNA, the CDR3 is TGCGCCAGCAGCCAAGAAGGGACAGGGATCTTGGGCTACACCTTC.